This TCR beta chain was recorded in a study of beta chain features in type 1 diabetes. About the study: The study found patients and healthy donors alike in age, gender and cell yields.

As concerns this clone: Its antigen is not identified.

Whole-study results and caveats: For Type 1 diabetes patients, all four CD4+ subsets carried TCRB CDR3s that were moderately but significantly shorter. VDJ junctions from type 1 diabetes patients carried fewer insertions and larger deletions.

The isolated RNA, all of it, was reverse transcribed, so expressed TCRB transcripts were what got sequenced. Assay used: immunoSEQ multiplex PCR; TCRdb lists only in-frame clones, some missing. The repertoire has 400,000 or so clones, roughly an eighth of them found once; the top ten carry over 0.008%. The CDR3 runs to 16 residues. Looked up from germline, CDR1 is PRHDT and CDR2 is FYEKMQ (reference sequence). The V gene lost 3 bases and the J gene lost 2 bases, with 15 bases spanning the gap. This receptor was obtained from a woman younger than 35 with type 1 diabetes. The rearrangement uses TRBV13 and TRBJ2-3; the D gene is possibly TRBD2 (6 bases). The specimen was naive CD4+ T cells from blood. The CDR3: CASSLVWGEDTDTQYF. For the CDR3, the DNA is TGTGCCAGCAGCTTGGTGTGGGGGGAGGACACAGATACGCAGTATTTT.